The entry that follows covers one T cell receptor (beta chain) sequence. Its cognate antigen is unknown. This record comes from a study of identifying expanded T cells in peripheral blood. Findings and caveats of the study: Across healthy donors, higher total template counts meant significantly greater approximately two-week count variance. About 1.2 clones differed between technical replicates, versus about 15 and 19 over time.

The CDR3 consists of 16 residues. Germline CDR1 and CDR2: GTSNPN and SVGIG (reference sequence). Trimming took off 4 bases at V and 4 bases at J, with 17 bases between the two ends. During the collection period, no donor immune events like infections were recorded. Assay used: immunoSEQ multiplex PCR; TCRdb lists only in-frame clones, some missing. This sample has about 85,000 clones, with around 91% found just once. Sequencing input: blood. This receptor was obtained from a person aged 18 to 70 in good health. The chain joins TRBV30 to TRBJ2-6; D uncertain. The CDR3 protein is CAWKENFRAGANVLTF. In DNA form, the CDR3 reads TGTGCCTGGAAAGAGAACTTTCGGGCCGGGGCCAACGTCCTGACTTTC.